Below, one T cell receptor beta chain is given with its context. These data belong to a study of T-cell reconstitution after alpha-beta-depleted transplantation in children. Unique molecular identifiers featured in how the TCRbeta library was prepared. TCRdb reprocessed the PCR reads via MiXCR and lists one record per CDR3 protein. Of almost 400,000 distinct CDR3 sequences in the sample, around 21% were seen once. V shed 5 bases and J shed 3 bases, with 17 bases lying between them. The germline gives CDR1 MNHEY, CDR2 SMNVEV (reference sequence). The CDR3 is 15 amino acids. The specimen comprised PBMCs from the stem cell graft donor, sampled from the stem cell graft. This receptor was obtained from a human donor who donated a stem cell graft to a child with acute myeloid leukemia. V and J are TRBV27 and TRBJ2-7, with a tentative D call TRBD2 (6 bases). The CDR3 DNA reads TGTGCCAGCAGTCCCACCGGGACTTGGATCTACGAGCAGTACTTC. Translating it yields CASSPTGTWIYEQYF.